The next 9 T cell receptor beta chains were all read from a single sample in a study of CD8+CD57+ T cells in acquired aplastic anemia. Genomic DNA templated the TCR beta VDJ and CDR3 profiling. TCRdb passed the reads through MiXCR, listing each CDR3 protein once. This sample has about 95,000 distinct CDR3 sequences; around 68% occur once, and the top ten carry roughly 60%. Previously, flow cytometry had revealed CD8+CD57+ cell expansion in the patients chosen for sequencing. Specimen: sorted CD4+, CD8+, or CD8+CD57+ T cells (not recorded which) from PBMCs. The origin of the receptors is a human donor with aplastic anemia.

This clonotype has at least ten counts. CDR3 DNA: TGTGCCAGCAGTTACCTGGGGGGTTGGAGCAATCAGCCCCAGCATTTT. Its protein is CASSYLGGWSNQPQHF. The gene calls are TRBV6-5 and TRBJ1-5; TRBD1 is a possible D gene (5 bases). CDR3 size: 16 residues. Germline-derived CDR1 and CDR2 are MNHEY and SVGAGI. The V end lost 2 bases, the J end lost 1 base, and 12 bases lay between the germline ends.

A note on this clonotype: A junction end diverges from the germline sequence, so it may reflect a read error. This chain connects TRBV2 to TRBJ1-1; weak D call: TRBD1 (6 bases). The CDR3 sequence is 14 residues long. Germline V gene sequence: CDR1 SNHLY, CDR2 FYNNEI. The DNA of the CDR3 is TGTGCCAACAGTGGACAGCCCATGAACACTGAAGCTTTCTTT. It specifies CANSGQPMNTEAFF.

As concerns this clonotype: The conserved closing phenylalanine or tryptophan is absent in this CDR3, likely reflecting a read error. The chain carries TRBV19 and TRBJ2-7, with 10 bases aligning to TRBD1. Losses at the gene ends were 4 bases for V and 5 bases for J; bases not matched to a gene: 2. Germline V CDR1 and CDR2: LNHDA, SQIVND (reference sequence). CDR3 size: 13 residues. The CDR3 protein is CASSRGQGNEQYL. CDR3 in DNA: TGTGCCAGTAGTAGGGGACAGGGGAACGAGCAGTACCTC.

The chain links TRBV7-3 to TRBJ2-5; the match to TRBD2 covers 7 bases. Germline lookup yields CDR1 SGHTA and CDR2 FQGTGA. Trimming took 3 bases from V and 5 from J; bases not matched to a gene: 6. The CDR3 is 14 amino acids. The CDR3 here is CASSFFTSAETQYF. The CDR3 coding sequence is TGTGCCAGCAGCTTCTTTACTAGCGCCGAGACCCAGTACTTC.

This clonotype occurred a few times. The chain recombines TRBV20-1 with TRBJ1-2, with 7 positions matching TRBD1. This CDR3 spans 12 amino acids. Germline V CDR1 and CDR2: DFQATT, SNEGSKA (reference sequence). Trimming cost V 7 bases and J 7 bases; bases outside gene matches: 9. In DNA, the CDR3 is TGCAGTGTTCTCGGCAGGGGGGGTGGCTACACCTTC. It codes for CSVLGRGGGYTF.

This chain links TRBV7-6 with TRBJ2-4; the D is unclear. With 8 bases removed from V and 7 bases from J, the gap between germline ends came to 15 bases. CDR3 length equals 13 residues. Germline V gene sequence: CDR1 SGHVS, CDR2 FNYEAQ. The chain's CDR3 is CASALGSRNIQYF. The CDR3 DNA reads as TGTGCCAGCGCCCTGGGAAGTCGGAACATTCAGTACTTC.

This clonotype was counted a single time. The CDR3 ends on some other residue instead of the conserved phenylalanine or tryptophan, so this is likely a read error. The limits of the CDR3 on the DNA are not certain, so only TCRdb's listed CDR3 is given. Here the CDR3 reads CATSSGGEET. V and J are TRBV24-1 and TRBJ1-3; the table names TRBD1, a call not compared with the DNA. Germline lookup yields CDR1 KGHDR and CDR2 SFDVKD. Including both end residues, the CDR3 is 10 amino acids long.

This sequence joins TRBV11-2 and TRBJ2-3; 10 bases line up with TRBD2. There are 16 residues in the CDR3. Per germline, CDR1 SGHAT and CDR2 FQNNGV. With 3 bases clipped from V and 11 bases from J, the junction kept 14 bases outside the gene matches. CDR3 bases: TGTGCCAGCAGCTTTCGCGGAGGCCTAGCGGGAGCCGAGCAGTATTTT. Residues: CASSFRGGLAGAEQYF.

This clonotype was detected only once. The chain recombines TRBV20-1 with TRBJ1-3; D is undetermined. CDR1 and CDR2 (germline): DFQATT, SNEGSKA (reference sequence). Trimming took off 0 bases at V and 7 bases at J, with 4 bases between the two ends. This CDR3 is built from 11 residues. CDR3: CSAREENTIYF. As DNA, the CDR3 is TGCAGTGCTAGAGAGGAGAACACCATATATTTT.